This paragraph reports one T cell receptor beta chain. The data were taken from a study of blood T cell repertoires in COVID-19. The wider study: Samples of COVID-19 (acute and convalescent) were obtained from the United States, Italy and Spain.

Sequencing used immunoSEQ multiplex PCR; TCRdb keeps in-frame clones, though not all of them. The sample comprises about 220,000 clones, 82% of which are singletons, and 3% to 4% rests with the top ten. Ages ranged from roughly 18 to 100 years, with residence in around 24 US areas. Recovery meant two consecutive negative NP/OP PCR tests, professional clearance, or resolved symptoms. The receptor was derived from a woman aged 55 to 70 who had recovered from COVID-19. Sequencing input: PBMCs or T cells enriched from blood (not recorded which).

In nucleotides, the CDR3 is TGTGCCAGCAGCTTTAGGGGCTCAAACACCATATATTTT. It specifies CASSFRGSNTIYF. The V gene is TRBV7-8, the J gene TRBJ1-3; weak D call: TRBD1 (5 bases). From germline, CDR1 is SGHVS and CDR2 FQNEAQ. V was clipped by 3 bases and J by 6 bases, with 9 bases between them. The CDR3 length is 13 residues.